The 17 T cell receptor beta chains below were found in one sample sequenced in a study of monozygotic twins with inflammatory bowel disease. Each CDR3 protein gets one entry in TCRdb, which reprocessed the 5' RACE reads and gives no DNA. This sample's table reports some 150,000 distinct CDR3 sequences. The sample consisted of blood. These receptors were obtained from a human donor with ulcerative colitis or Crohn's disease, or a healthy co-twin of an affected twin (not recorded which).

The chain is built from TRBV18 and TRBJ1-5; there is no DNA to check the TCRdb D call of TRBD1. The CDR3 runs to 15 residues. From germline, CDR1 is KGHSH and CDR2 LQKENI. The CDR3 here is CASSPDSNYNQPQHF. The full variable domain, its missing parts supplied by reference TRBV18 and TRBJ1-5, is NAGVMQNPRHLVRRRGQEARLRCSPMKGHSHVYWYRQLPEEGLKFMVYLQKENIIDESGMPKERFSAEFPKEGPSILRIQQVVRGDSAAYFCASSPDSNYNQPQHFGDGTRLSIL.

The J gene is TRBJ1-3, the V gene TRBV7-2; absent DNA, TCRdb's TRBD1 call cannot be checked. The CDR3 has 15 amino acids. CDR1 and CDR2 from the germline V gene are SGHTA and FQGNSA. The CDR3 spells CASSFTGISGNTIYF.

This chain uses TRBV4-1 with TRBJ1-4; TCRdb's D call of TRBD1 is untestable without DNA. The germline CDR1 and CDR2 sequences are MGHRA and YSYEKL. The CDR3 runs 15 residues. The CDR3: CASSATGQVNEKLFF.

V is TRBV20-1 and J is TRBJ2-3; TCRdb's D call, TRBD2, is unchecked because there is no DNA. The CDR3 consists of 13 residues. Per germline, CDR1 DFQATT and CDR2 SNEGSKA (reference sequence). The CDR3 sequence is CSASGGPGDTQYF.

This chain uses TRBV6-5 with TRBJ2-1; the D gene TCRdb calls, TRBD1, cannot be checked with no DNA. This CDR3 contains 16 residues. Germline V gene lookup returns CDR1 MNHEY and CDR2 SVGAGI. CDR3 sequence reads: CASNIREGAPYNEQFF.

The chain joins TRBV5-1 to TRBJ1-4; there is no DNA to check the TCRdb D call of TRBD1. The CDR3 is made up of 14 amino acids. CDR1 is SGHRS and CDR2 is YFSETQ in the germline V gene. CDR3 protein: CASSLAGQDEKLFF.

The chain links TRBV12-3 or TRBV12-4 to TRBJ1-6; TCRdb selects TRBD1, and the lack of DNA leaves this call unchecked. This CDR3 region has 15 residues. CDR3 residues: CASSLSGRGNSPLHF.

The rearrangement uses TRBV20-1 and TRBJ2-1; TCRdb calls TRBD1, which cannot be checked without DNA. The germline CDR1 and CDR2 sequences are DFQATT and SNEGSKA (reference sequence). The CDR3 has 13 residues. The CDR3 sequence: CSAQKGTYNEQFF.

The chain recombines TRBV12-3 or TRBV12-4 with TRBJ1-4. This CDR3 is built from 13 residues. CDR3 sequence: CASSPPPEEKLFF.

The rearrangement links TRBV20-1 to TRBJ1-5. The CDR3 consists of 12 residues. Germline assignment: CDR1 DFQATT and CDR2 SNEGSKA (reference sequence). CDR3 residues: CSARVGVQPQHF.

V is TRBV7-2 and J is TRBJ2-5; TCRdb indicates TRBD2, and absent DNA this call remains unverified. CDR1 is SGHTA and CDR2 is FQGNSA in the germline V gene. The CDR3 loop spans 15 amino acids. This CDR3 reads CASSLASGSRETQYF.

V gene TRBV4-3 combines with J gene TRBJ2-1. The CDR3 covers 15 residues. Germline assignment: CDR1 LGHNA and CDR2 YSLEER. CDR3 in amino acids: CASSQDVRSYNEQFF.

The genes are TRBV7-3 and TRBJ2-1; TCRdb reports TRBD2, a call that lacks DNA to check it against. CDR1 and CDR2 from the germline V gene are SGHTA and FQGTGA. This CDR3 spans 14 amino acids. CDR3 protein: CASSSSGRDNEQFF.

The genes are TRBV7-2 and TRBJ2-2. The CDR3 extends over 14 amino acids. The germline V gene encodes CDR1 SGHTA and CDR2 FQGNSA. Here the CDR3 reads CASSLGPVPRELFF.

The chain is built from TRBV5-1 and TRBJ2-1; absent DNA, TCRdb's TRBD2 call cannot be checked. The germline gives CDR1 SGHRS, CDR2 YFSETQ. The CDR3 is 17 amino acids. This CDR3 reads CASSRRTSGSSYNEQFF.

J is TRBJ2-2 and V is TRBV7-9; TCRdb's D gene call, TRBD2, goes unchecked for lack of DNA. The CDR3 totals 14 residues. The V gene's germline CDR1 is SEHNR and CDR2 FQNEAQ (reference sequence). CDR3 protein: CASPGTSQNGELFF.

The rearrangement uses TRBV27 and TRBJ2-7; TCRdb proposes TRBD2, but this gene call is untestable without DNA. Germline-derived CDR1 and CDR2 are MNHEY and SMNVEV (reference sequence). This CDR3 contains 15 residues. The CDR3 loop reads CASTRGTSGSYEQYF.